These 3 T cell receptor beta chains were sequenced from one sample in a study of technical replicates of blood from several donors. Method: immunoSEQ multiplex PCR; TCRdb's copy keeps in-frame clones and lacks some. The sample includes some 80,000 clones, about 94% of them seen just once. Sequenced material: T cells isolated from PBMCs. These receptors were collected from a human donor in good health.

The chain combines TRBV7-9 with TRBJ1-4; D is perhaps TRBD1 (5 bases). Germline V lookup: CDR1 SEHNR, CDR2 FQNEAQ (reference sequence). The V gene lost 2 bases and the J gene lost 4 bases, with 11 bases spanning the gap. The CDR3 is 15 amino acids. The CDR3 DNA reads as TGTGCCAGCAGCTTAAAGTTCGACAGTAATGAAAAACTGTTTTTT. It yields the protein CASSLKFDSNEKLFF.

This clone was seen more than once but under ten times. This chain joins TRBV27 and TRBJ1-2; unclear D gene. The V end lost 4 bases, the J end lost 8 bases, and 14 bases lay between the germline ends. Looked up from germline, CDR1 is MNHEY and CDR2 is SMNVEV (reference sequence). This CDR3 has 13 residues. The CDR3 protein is CASSSSRVRGYTF. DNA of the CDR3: TGTGCCAGCAGTTCCTCGAGGGTAAGAGGCTACACCTTC.

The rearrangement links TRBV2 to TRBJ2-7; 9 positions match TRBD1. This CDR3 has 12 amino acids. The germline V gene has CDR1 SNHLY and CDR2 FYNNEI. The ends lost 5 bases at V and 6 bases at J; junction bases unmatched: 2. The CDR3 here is CASSTGGGEQYF. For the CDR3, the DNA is TGTGCCAGCAGTACAGGGGGCGGCGAGCAGTACTTC. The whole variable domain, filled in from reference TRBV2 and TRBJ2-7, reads EPEVTQTPSHQVTQMGQEVILRCVPISNHLYFYWYRQILGQKVEFLVSFYNNEISEKSEIFDDQFSVERPDGSNFTLKIRSTKLEDSAMYFCASSTGGGEQYFGPGTRLTVT.